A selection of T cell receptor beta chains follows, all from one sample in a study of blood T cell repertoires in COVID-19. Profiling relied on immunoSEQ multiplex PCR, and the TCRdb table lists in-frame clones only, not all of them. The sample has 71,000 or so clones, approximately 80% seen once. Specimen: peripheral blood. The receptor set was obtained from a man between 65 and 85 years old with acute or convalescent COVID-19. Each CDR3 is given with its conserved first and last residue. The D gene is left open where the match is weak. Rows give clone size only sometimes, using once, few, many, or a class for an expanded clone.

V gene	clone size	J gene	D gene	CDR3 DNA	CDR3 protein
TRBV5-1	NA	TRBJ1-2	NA	TGCGCCAGCAGCCCTTATCCGGGAAACTATGGCTACACCTTC	CASSPYPGNYGYTF
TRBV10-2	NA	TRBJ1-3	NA	TGCGCCAGCAGACGCAGGGAAACCTACTCTGGAAACACCATATATTTT	CASRRRETYSGNTIYF
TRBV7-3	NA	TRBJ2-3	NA	TGTGCCAGCAGCTCGGGATACACAGATACGCAGTATTTT	CASSSGYTDTQYF
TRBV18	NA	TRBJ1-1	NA	TGTGCCAGCTCACCAGAAACCAGATTGAACACTGAAGCTTTCTTT	CASSPETRLNTEAFF
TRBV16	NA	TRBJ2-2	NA	TGTGCCAGCAGCCGTATCACGGGTATCGGGGAGCTGTTTTTT	CASSRITGIGELFF
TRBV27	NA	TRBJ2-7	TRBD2	TGTGCCAGCAGTTATTCACTAGCGGGAATCTACGAGCAGTACTTC	CASSYSLAGIYEQYF
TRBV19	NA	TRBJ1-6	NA	TGTGCCAGTAGTCCGGGACACTTGGGTTCACCCCTCCACTTT	CASSPGHLGSPLHF
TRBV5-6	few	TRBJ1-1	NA	TGTGCCAGCAGCCGAGACAGGAGCAATGATCCCACTGAAGCTTTCTTT	CASSRDRSNDPTEAFF
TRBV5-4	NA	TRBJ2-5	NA	TGTGCCAGCAGCATTCCCGGACCCGTCGGAAGGGGAAAAGAGACCCAGTACTTC	CASSIPGPVGRGKETQYF
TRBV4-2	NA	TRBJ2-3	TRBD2	TGTGCCAGCAGCCCCGGAAGCGGAGGACTAGCGGGTAGGGATACGCAGTATTTT	CASSPGSGGLAGRDTQYF
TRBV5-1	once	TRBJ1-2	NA	TGCGCCAGCGGAGGGGAAGGCTACACCTTC	CASGGEGYTF
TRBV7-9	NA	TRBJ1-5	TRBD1	TGTGCCAGCAGTCGGGGGACAGGGGGATACCAGCCCCAGCATTTT	CASSRGTGGYQPQHF
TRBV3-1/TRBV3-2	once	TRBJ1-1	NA	TGTGCCAGCAGCCAAGCCACACAGAACACTGAAGCTTTCTTT	CASSQATQNTEAFF
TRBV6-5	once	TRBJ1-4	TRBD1	TGTGCCAGCAGTACCAGGGGACAGTATAATGAAAAACTGTTTTTT	CASSTRGQYNEKLFF
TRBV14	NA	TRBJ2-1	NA	TGTGCCAGCAGCCAAGCGGGGATGATTCATGAGCAGTTCTTC	CASSQAGMIHEQFF
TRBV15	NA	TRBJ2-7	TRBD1	TGTGCCACCAGCAGTGGGACAGGGTACGAGCAGTACTTC	CATSSGTGYEQYF
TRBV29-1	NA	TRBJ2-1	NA	TGCAGCGTTGACCCCCCGAGGGCTAGCGCGTACAATGAGCAGTTCTTC	CSVDPPRASAYNEQFF
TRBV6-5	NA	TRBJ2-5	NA	TGTGCCAGCAGCGACCCCGGGTACCAAGAGACCCAGTACTTC	CASSDPGYQETQYF
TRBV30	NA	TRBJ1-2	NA	TGTGCCTGGAGTACAGCTAACTATGGCTACACCTTC	CAWSTANYGYTF
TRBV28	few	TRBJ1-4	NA	TGTGCCAGCAGTTTCCAAAATAATGAAAAACTGTTTTTT	CASSFQNNEKLFF
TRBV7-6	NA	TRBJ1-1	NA	TGTGCCAGCAGCTTAGCTATCGGCACTGAAGCTTTCTTT	CASSLAIGTEAFF
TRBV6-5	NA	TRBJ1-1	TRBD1	TGTGCCGGAGGACAGGGGGCGGGTGAAGCTTTCTTT	CAGGQGAGEAFF
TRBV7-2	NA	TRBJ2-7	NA	TGTGCCAGCAGCCAAATAAGCTCAACCTCCTACGAGCAGTACTTC	CASSQISSTSYEQYF
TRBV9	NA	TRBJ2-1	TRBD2	TGTGCCAGCAGCGTAGAGGGAAATCGACTAGCGGGTGGGAGCTCCTACAATGAGCAGTTCTTC	CASSVEGNRLAGGSSYNEQFF
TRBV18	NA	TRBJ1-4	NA	TGTGCCAGCTCACCCGGGACAAGCAATGAAAAACTGTTTTTT	CASSPGTSNEKLFF
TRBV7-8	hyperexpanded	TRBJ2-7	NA	TGTGCCAGCAGGGGCCGGTTCTACGAGCAGTACTTC	CASRGRFYEQYF
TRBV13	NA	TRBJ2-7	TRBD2	TGTGCCAGCAGCAAGGGACTAGCGGGAGGGGAGCAGTACTTC	CASSKGLAGGEQYF
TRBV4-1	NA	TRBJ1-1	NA	TGCGCCAGCAGCCAAGATCCTCGGGGAAGGAACTCACGGAACACTGAAGCTTTCTTT	CASSQDPRGRNSRNTEAFF
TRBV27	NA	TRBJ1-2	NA	TGTGCCAGCTCGTACACAGGGTCGGGCTATGGCTACACCTTC	CASSYTGSGYGYTF
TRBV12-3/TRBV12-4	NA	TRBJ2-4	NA	TGTGCCAGCAGCCCCGGAGACCGAAACATTCAGTACTTC	CASSPGDRNIQYF
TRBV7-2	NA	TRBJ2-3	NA	TGTGCCAGCAGTCAATTCACAGATACGCAGTATTTT	CASSQFTDTQYF
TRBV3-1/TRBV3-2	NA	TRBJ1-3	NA	TGTGCCAGCAGCCCGTTTTCTGGAAACACCATATATTTT	CASSPFSGNTIYF
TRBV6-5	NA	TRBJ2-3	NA	TGTGCCAGCAGTCTCGAACAGCAAGCAGTTACGCAGTATTTT	CASSLEQQAVTQYF
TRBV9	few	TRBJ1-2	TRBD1	TGTGCCAGCAGTGAGTCAGGGGGCGCGGATCCTTCACGCTATGGCTACACCTTC	CASSESGGADPSRYGYTF
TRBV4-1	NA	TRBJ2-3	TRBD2	TGCGCCAGCAGCCGCCGAAACACACCGGCTAGCGGTCCCACAGATACGCAGTATTTT	CASSRRNTPASGPTDTQYF
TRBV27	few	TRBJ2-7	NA	TGTGCCAGCAGTCCCCAGTTAGTAACTAACTCCTACGAGCAGTACTTC	CASSPQLVTNSYEQYF
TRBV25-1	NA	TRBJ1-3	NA	TGTGCCAGCATCGGACACCCGAGCTCTGGAAACACCATATATTTT	CASIGHPSSGNTIYF
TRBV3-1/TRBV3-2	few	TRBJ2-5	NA	TGTGCCAGCAGCCGCTCAGAGGCGGAGACCCAGTACTTC	CASSRSEAETQYF
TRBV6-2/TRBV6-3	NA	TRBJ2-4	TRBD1	TGTGCCAGCAGTTACTTAGTTCAGGGGGCGGCCAAAAACATTCAGTACTTC	CASSYLVQGAAKNIQYF
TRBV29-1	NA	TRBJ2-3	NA	TGCAGCGTTGCAGCGGACAGCCCGTATACGCAGTATTTT	CSVAADSPYTQYF
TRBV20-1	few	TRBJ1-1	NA	TGCAGTGCTCGTGCAGGGAACACTGAAGCTTTCTTT	CSARAGNTEAFF
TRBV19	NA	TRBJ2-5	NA	TGTGCCAGTAGTAACGGGACTGCAGAGACCCAGTACTTC	CASSNGTAETQYF
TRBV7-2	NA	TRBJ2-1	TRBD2	TGTGCCAGCAGCCCCCGACTAGCGGGAGGGTACAATGAGCAGTTCTTC	CASSPRLAGGYNEQFF
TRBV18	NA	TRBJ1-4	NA	TGTGCCAGCTCACCATCCCGGAGTGGGTTGAATGAAAAACTGTTTTTT	CASSPSRSGLNEKLFF
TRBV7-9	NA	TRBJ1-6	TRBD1	TGTGCCAGCAGATGGGACAGGGGCGCTAATTCACCCCTCCACTTT	CASRWDRGANSPLHF
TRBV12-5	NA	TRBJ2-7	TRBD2	TGTGCTAGTGGTTGGGGAGCGGGAGGCCACGAGCAGTACTTC	CASGWGAGGHEQYF